A selection of T cell receptor beta chains follows, all from one sample in a study of blood T cell repertoires in COVID-19. Sequencing was performed with immunoSEQ multiplex PCR; in TCRdb, only in-frame clones are kept and a portion is missing. Altogether about 300,000 clones are present, more than 70% being singletons, with the ten largest covering roughly 1.1%. The specimen was peripheral blood. These receptors all stem from a woman aged 45 to 65 with acute or convalescent COVID-19. The CDR3 runs from the conserved cysteine through the conserved F or W. The D gene is left open where the match is weak. A clone size is listed for some rows: how often the clone was seen (once, few, many), or a class if it is expanded.

D gene: -
clone size: -
V gene: TRBV7-2
J gene: TRBJ2-3
CDR3 protein: CASSRDLESGTDTQYF
CDR3 DNA: TGTGCCAGCAGCCGGGATTTGGAGAGCGGCACAGATACGCAGTATTTT

D gene: -
clone size: -
V gene: TRBV5-1
J gene: TRBJ1-2
CDR3 protein: CASSLGGTPEYGYTF
CDR3 DNA: TGCGCCAGCAGCTTGGGTGGGACACCCGAATATGGCTACACCTTC

D gene: TRBD1
clone size: -
V gene: TRBV5-1
J gene: TRBJ2-1
CDR3 protein: CASSLSTGAYEQFF
CDR3 DNA: TGCGCCAGCAGCTTATCGACAGGGGCGTATGAGCAGTTCTTC

D gene: -
clone size: -
V gene: TRBV5-1
J gene: TRBJ1-3
CDR3 protein: CASSSTGLSGNTIYF
CDR3 DNA: TGCGCCAGCAGTTCGACAGGACTCTCTGGAAACACCATATATTTT

D gene: -
clone size: -
V gene: TRBV19
J gene: TRBJ2-1
CDR3 protein: CASSPLNEQFF
CDR3 DNA: TGTGCCAGTAGTCCCCTCAATGAGCAGTTCTTC

D gene: -
clone size: once
V gene: TRBV7-6
J gene: TRBJ2-2
CDR3 protein: CASSFRSGTGELFF
CDR3 DNA: TGTGCCAGCAGCTTCCGGTCGGGGACCGGGGAGCTGTTTTTT

D gene: TRBD1
clone size: -
V gene: TRBV7-9
J gene: TRBJ1-3
CDR3 protein: CASSAPPTGERRDTIYF
CDR3 DNA: TGTGCCAGCAGCGCCCCGCCAACAGGGGAAAGAAGGGACACCATATATTTT

D gene: TRBD1
clone size: once
V gene: TRBV7-7
J gene: TRBJ2-5
CDR3 protein: CASSPRQGVGETQYF
CDR3 DNA: TGTGCCAGCAGCCCCCGACAGGGAGTAGGAGAGACCCAGTACTTC

D gene: TRBD1
clone size: -
V gene: TRBV18
J gene: TRBJ1-2
CDR3 protein: CASSPDRGGYGYTF
CDR3 DNA: TGTGCCAGCTCCCCTGACAGGGGCGGATATGGCTACACCTTC

D gene: TRBD1
clone size: -
V gene: TRBV18
J gene: TRBJ2-5
CDR3 protein: CASSPPTGRQETQYF
CDR3 DNA: TGTGCCAGCTCACCCCCGACAGGGCGGCAAGAGACCCAGTACTTC

D gene: TRBD1
clone size: few
V gene: TRBV11-2
J gene: TRBJ1-5
CDR3 protein: CASSLVGQGGVNQPQHF
CDR3 DNA: TGTGCCAGCAGCTTAGTGGGACAGGGGGGTGTTAATCAGCCCCAGCATTTT

D gene: TRBD1
clone size: few
V gene: TRBV20-1
J gene: TRBJ1-1
CDR3 protein: CSASTRGRITEAFF
CDR3 DNA: TGCAGTGCTAGTACCAGGGGGAGAATCACTGAAGCTTTCTTT

D gene: TRBD2
clone size: -
V gene: TRBV30
J gene: TRBJ2-1
CDR3 protein: CAWSRPLAAYNEQFF
CDR3 DNA: TGTGCCTGGAGTCGGCCCCTAGCGGCCTACAATGAGCAGTTCTTC

D gene: -
clone size: -
V gene: TRBV12-5
J gene: TRBJ2-1
CDR3 protein: CASGSVSRNNEQFF
CDR3 DNA: TGTGCTAGTGGTTCGGTGAGCCGAAACAATGAGCAGTTCTTC

D gene: TRBD1
clone size: -
V gene: TRBV3-1/TRBV3-2
J gene: TRBJ1-1
CDR3 protein: CASSRTGENTEAFF
CDR3 DNA: TGTGCCAGCAGCCGAACAGGGGAGAACACTGAAGCTTTCTTT

D gene: -
clone size: -
V gene: TRBV12-3/TRBV12-4
J gene: TRBJ2-7
CDR3 protein: CASARGFFYEQYF
CDR3 DNA: TGTGCCAGCGCCCGAGGCTTTTTCTACGAGCAGTACTTC

D gene: TRBD2
clone size: -
V gene: TRBV5-1
J gene: TRBJ2-5
CDR3 protein: CASSLQPNGGAEETQYF
CDR3 DNA: TGCGCCAGCAGCTTGCAACCCAACGGGGGGGCCGAAGAGACCCAGTACTTC

D gene: -
clone size: -
V gene: TRBV5-6
J gene: TRBJ2-7
CDR3 protein: CASSPGGPDSYEQYF
CDR3 DNA: TGTGCCAGCAGCCCAGGGGGGCCGGACTCCTACGAGCAGTACTTC

D gene: -
clone size: -
V gene: TRBV7-2
J gene: TRBJ1-3
CDR3 protein: CASSIGTSGNTIYF
CDR3 DNA: TGTGCCAGCAGCATAGGGACATCCGGAAACACCATATATTTT

D gene: -
clone size: -
V gene: TRBV27
J gene: TRBJ2-2
CDR3 protein: CATGYRPGRELFF
CDR3 DNA: TGTGCCACAGGGTACAGGCCAGGCCGGGAGCTGTTTTTT

D gene: TRBD1
clone size: -
V gene: TRBV5-4
J gene: TRBJ2-2
CDR3 protein: CASSKGQGGAGELFF
CDR3 DNA: TGTGCCAGCAGCAAAGGACAGGGTGGTGCCGGGGAGCTGTTTTTT

D gene: -
clone size: -
V gene: TRBV19
J gene: TRBJ1-1
CDR3 protein: CASSYRAPGTEAFF
CDR3 DNA: TGTGCCAGTAGTTACAGGGCACCGGGCACTGAAGCTTTCTTT

D gene: TRBD2
clone size: -
V gene: TRBV19
J gene: TRBJ2-2
CDR3 protein: CASSELAGGSGELFF
CDR3 DNA: TGTGCCAGTAGTGAGCTAGCGGGAGGTAGCGGGGAGCTGTTTTTT

D gene: TRBD2
clone size: -
V gene: TRBV5-1
J gene: TRBJ2-5
CDR3 protein: CASSPLAGGGETQYF
CDR3 DNA: TGCGCCAGCAGCCCCTTGGCGGGAGGAGGGGAGACCCAGTACTTC

D gene: -
clone size: once
V gene: TRBV20-1
J gene: TRBJ1-5
CDR3 protein: CSASSSGQPQHF
CDR3 DNA: TGCAGTGCTAGTTCTTCAGGTCAGCCCCAGCATTTT

D gene: TRBD1
clone size: -
V gene: TRBV20-1
J gene: TRBJ2-1
CDR3 protein: CSAGAGTGSYNEQFF
CDR3 DNA: TGCAGTGCTGGTGCCGGGACAGGCTCCTACAATGAGCAGTTCTTC

D gene: -
clone size: few
V gene: TRBV2
J gene: TRBJ1-5
CDR3 protein: CASSYTDRRQPQHF
CDR3 DNA: TGTGCCAGCAGTTACACAGACAGGAGGCAGCCCCAGCATTTT

D gene: TRBD2
clone size: -
V gene: TRBV3-1/TRBV3-2
J gene: TRBJ2-5
CDR3 protein: CASSQDPPAGGRTQYF
CDR3 DNA: TGTGCCAGCAGCCAAGATCCCCCAGCGGGGGGGAGGACCCAGTACTTC

D gene: -
clone size: few
V gene: TRBV2
J gene: TRBJ1-5
CDR3 protein: CASATTGLNQPQHF
CDR3 DNA: TGTGCCAGTGCTACCACAGGGTTGAACCAGCCCCAGCATTTT

D gene: -
clone size: -
V gene: TRBV11-2
J gene: TRBJ2-5
CDR3 protein: CASSLEGTFQETQYF
CDR3 DNA: TGTGCCAGCAGCTTAGAGGGGACTTTTCAAGAGACCCAGTACTTC